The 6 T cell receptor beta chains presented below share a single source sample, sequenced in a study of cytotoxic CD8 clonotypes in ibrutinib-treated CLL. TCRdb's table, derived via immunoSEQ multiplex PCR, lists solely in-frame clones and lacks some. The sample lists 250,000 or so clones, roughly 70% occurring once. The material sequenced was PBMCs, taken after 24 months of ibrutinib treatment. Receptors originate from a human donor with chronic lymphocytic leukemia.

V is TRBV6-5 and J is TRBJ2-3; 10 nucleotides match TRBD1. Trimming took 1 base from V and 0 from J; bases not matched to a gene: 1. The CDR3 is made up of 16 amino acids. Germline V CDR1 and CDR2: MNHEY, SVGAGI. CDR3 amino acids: CASSYWTGGSTDTQYF. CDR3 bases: TGTGCCAGCAGTTACTGGACAGGGGGAAGCACAGATACGCAGTATTTT.

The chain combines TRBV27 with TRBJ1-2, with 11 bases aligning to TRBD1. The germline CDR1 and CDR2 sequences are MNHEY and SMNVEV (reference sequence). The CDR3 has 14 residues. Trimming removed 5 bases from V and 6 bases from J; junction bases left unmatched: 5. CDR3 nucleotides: TGTGCCAGCAGTCTTCGGGACAGGGGGAATGGCTACACCTTC. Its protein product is CASSLRDRGNGYTF.

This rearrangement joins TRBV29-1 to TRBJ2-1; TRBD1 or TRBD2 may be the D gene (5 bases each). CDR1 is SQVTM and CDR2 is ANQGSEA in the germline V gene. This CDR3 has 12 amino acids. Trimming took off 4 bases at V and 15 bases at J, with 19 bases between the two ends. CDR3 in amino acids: CSVVNSGTLTFF. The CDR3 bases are TGCAGCGTTGTAAACTCCGGGACCCTGACGTTCTTC.

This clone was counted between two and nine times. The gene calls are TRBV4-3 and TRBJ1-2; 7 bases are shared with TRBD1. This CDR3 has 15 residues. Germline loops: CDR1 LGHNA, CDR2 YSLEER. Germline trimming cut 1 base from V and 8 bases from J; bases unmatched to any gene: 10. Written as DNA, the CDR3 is TGCGCCAGCAGCCAAGGACCTGGACAGGACGACGGCTACACCTTC. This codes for CASSQGPGQDDGYTF.

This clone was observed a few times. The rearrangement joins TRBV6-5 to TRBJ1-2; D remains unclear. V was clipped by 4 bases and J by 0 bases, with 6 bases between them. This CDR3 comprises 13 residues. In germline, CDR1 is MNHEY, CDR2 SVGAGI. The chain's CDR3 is CASSWGANYGYTF. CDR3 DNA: TGTGCCAGCAGTTGGGGAGCTAACTATGGCTACACCTTC.

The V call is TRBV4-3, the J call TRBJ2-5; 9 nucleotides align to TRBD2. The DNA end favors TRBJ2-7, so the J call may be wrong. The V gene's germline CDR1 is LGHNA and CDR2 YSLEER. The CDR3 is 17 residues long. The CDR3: CASSQAVLAGISYEQYF. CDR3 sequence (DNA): TGCGCCAGCAGCCAAGCCGTACTAGCGGGTATCTCCTACGAGCAGTACTTC.